This T cell receptor (beta chain) was obtained from a study of shared clonotypes between healthy human individuals. Study findings and constraints: Clonotype sharing among donors likely depends on sequencing depth. The naive CD4 repertoires of four donors were compared, and roughly 5% of clonotypes were shared. Compared with memory subsets, naive subsets generally had larger estimated richness.

Details on this clone: Its antigen is undetermined.

The CDR3 has 14 amino acids. CDR1 is SGHAT, CDR2 FQNNGV, per germline. Trimming cost V 3 bases and J 1 base, with 9 bases left between them. Source study methods: For the immunoSEQ data, sequences were junction-only without quality scores, so filtering differed. Some clones are missing from TCRdb's copy, which holds only in-frame ones; the method was immunoSEQ multiplex PCR. V, J and clone size were drawn from that table, and D and trimming were deduced from the DNA. The repertoire holds about 820,000 clones, with around 93% as singletons. The naive CD8 subset, CD45RO-negative cells positively selected for CCR7, excluded terminally differentiated effector memory CD45RA+ cells.

J is TRBJ2-5 and V is TRBV11-2; D gene uncertain. This sequence originates from a man aged 25 to 40 in good health. Sequenced input: naive CD8+ T cells sorted from blood. The CDR3 protein is CASSFGYSQETQYF. The CDR3, as DNA: TGTGCCAGCAGCTTCGGGTACAGCCAAGAGACCCAGTACTTC.